This entry lists 24 T cell receptor beta chains sequenced from one sample in a study of beta chain features in type 1 diabetes. The study's findings and limits: Type 1 diabetes patients showed a moderate but significant shortening of TCRB CDR3s in all four CD4+ subsets.

No antigens are known for them. Isolated RNA was reverse transcribed in full, so expressed TCRB transcripts were sequenced. This table comes from immunoSEQ multiplex PCR, and its TCRdb copy is limited to in-frame clones, with some not included. The data contain roughly 230,000 clones, roughly 10% of them singletons. The sequenced sample was naive CD4+ T cells from blood. The receptors originated from a man younger than 40 with type 1 diabetes.

This clone appeared a few times. This chain joins TRBV2 and TRBJ2-1, with TRBD2 as a possible D gene (6 bases). Germline loops: CDR1 SNHLY, CDR2 FYNNEI. The length of the CDR3 is 12 residues. V was cut by 9 bases and J by 7 bases, with 13 bases left in between. The DNA of the CDR3 is TGTGCCAGTCGGAGGGACCAGAATGAGCAGTTCTTC. Protein product: CASRRDQNEQFF.

V gene TRBV7-2 combines with J gene TRBJ1-6, with D perhaps matching TRBD1 (6 bases). The V gene lost 3 bases and the J gene lost 3 bases, with 15 bases spanning the gap. CDR1 SGHTA and CDR2 FQGNSA come from the germline V gene. The CDR3 consists of 17 residues. Written as DNA, the CDR3 is TGTGCCAGCAGCTTCCAGGGAGGGGGGGACTATAATTCACCCCTCCACTTT. Translation: CASSFQGGGDYNSPLHF.

V usage is TRBV29-1 and J usage is TRBJ2-7; a possible D gene is TRBD1 (5 bases). This CDR3 contains 14 residues. Trimming removed 7 bases from V and 1 base from J, with 17 bases in between. CDR1 SQVTM and CDR2 ANQGSEA come from the germline V gene. Here the CDR3 reads CSAKLQEGSYEQYF. The CDR3 DNA reads as TGCAGCGCCAAACTACAGGAAGGGTCCTACGAGCAGTACTTC.

The chain couples TRBV12-5 to TRBJ2-7, with 11 nucleotides matching TRBD1. From germline, CDR1 is LGHNT and CDR2 FRNRAP. Trimming at V came to 6 bases and at J to 3 bases, leaving 7 bases not matched to a gene. This CDR3 region has 15 residues. The DNA of the CDR3 is TGTGCTAGTGGGGCCGGGACAGGGGGAAGCTACGAGCAGTACTTC. Protein: CASGAGTGGSYEQYF.

The chain uses TRBV5-1 and TRBJ2-3; D perhaps matches TRBD2 (7 bases). The CDR3 is 15 amino acids. The V gene's germline CDR1 is SGHRS and CDR2 YFSETQ. V dropped 4 bases and J dropped 0 bases, with 12 bases sitting between them. The CDR3 reads CASSGRGASTDTQYF. The CDR3 DNA reads TGCGCCAGCAGCGGCCGGGGGGCTAGCACAGATACGCAGTATTTT.

The chain links TRBV19 to TRBJ2-1; perhaps TRBD1 as D (7 bases). Trimming removed 4 bases at V and 5 bases at J, with 12 bases between. Germline-derived CDR1 and CDR2 are LNHDA and SQIVND (reference sequence). CDR3 length equals 14 residues. The CDR3 spells CASSTRDSHNEQFF. CDR3 sequence (DNA): TGTGCCAGTAGTACGCGGGACAGCCACAATGAGCAGTTCTTC.

J is TRBJ1-6 and V is TRBV4-2, with TRBD1 matching 7 bases. This CDR3 spans 15 amino acids. Germline lookup yields CDR1 LGHNA and CDR2 YNFKEQ. J lost 7 bases, V lost 0 bases, and 3 bases had no gene match. The CDR3 bases are TGTGCCAGCAGCCAAGAACAGGGGATGAATTCACCCCTCCACTTT. The encoded protein is CASSQEQGMNSPLHF.

This clone has more than one count but fewer than ten. The rearrangement joins TRBV28 to TRBJ2-7; TRBD1 might be the D (7 bases). V lost 5 bases to trimming and J lost 2 bases, with 19 bases between them. Germline V lookup: CDR1 MDHEN, CDR2 SYDVKM. The CDR3 consists of 16 residues. The CDR3 DNA sequence: TGTGCCAGCAGTCACCGACAGGGAGGTCCCCCCTACGAGCAGTACTTC. This sequence encodes CASSHRQGGPPYEQYF.

The gene calls are TRBV6-5 and TRBJ2-1; D is perhaps TRBD2 (5 bases). From germline, CDR1 is MNHEY and CDR2 SVGAGI. CDR3 length equals 13 residues. Trimming removed 6 bases at V and 9 bases at J, with 15 bases between. This chain's CDR3 is CASRAAPDGEQFF. CDR3 DNA: TGTGCCAGCAGAGCGGCCCCGGACGGTGAGCAGTTCTTC.

This clone turned up a few times. This sequence joins TRBV5-1 and TRBJ2-6, with 12 bases fitting TRBD2. The length of the CDR3 is 18 residues. Unmatched junction bases numbered 4, after V lost 0 bases and J lost 3 bases. Germline assignment: CDR1 SGHRS and CDR2 YFSETQ. This CDR3 is CASSLELAGGIGANVLTF. In DNA, the CDR3 is TGCGCCAGCAGCTTGGAACTAGCGGGGGGAATTGGGGCCAACGTCCTGACTTTC.

Only a few counts were recorded for this clone. This chain's CDR3 is CASSYSGEPYNEQFF. The CDR3 DNA is TGTGCCAGCAGTTACTCAGGAGAGCCCTACAATGAGCAGTTCTTC. The chain has TRBV6-5 and TRBJ2-1; D is unclear. The CDR3 consists of 15 residues. Germline CDR1 and CDR2: MNHEY and SVGAGI. Trimming stripped 0 bases from V and 2 bases from J, with 8 bases between.

V and J are TRBV27 and TRBJ1-5, with TRBD1 identical over 8 bases. The CDR3 is 14 residues long. Germline trimming cut 6 bases from V and 6 bases from J; bases unmatched to any gene: 7. Germline V lookup: CDR1 MNHEY, CDR2 SMNVEV (reference sequence). The CDR3 DNA follows: TGTGCCAGCAGCTACACGACAGGGGCTCAGCCCCAGCATTTT. This sequence encodes CASSYTTGAQPQHF.

Only a few counts were recorded for this clone. The chain combines TRBV4-1 with TRBJ1-4, with D perhaps matching TRBD1 (5 bases). Germline V gives CDR1 MGHRA, CDR2 YSYEKL. This CDR3 region has 13 residues. V lost 2 bases, J lost 7 bases, and 8 bases lay in between. Here the CDR3 reads CASSQQGSEKLFF. The CDR3 DNA follows: TGCGCCAGCAGCCAACAGGGTTCTGAAAAACTGTTTTTT.

This clone was detected a few times. The rearrangement links TRBV4-1 to TRBJ2-3; TRBD2 matches 10 bases. CDR3 size: 20 residues. Germline assignment: CDR1 MGHRA and CDR2 YSYEKL. The J segment lost 0 bases and the V segment lost 1 base, leaving 13 bases of the junction unmatched. The CDR3: CASSQALGLAGVLSTDTQYF. CDR3 sequence (DNA): TGCGCCAGCAGCCAAGCCCTGGGGCTAGCGGGGGTACTAAGCACAGATACGCAGTATTTT.

This clone was picked up a small number of times. This chain uses TRBV29-1 with TRBJ1-2; D ambiguous. This CDR3 spans 11 amino acids. CDR1 and CDR2 from the germline V gene are SQVTM and ANQGSEA. Trimming pared 5 bases from V and 6 bases from J, leaving 10 bases between. The CDR3 protein is CSVFGGDGYTF. For the CDR3, the DNA is TGCAGCGTTTTTGGCGGCGATGGCTACACCTTC.

The gene calls are TRBV5-1 and TRBJ1-2, with a weak D call TRBD1 (5 bases). The CDR3 loop spans 14 amino acids. CDR1 SGHRS and CDR2 YFSETQ come from the germline V gene. The V end was cut by 4 bases, the J end by 5 bases, with 15 bases between. Here the CDR3 reads CASSPGGTDYGYTF. DNA for the CDR3: TGCGCCAGCAGCCCGGGCGGGACGGATTATGGCTACACCTTC.

This clone was seen a handful of times. The chain couples TRBV7-2 to TRBJ1-5, with TRBD1 identical over 9 bases. The junction had 12 bases not matched to a gene; V was cut back by 0 bases and J by 3 bases. Germline V gene sequence: CDR1 SGHTA, CDR2 FQGNSA. The CDR3 contains 19 residues. DNA of the CDR3: TGTGCCAGCAGCTTAGCTCGTCCCGGGACAGGGTGGAACAATCAGCCCCAGCATTTT. It is translated as CASSLARPGTGWNNQPQHF.

This clone was seen a few times. The V and J genes are TRBV9 and TRBJ2-3; unclear D gene. This CDR3 comprises 12 residues. Germline V gene lookup returns CDR1 SGDLS and CDR2 YYNGEE. With 4 bases removed from V and 4 bases from J, the gap between germline ends came to 7 bases. The CDR3 is CASSSRPDTQYF. CDR3 DNA sequence: TGTGCCAGCAGCTCCAGGCCAGATACGCAGTATTTT.

This clone was observed a handful of times. The sample contains more than one DNA sequence encoding this CDR3. The chain recombines TRBV2 with TRBJ2-1; 11 bases fit TRBD2. V lost 4 bases to trimming and J lost 7 bases; unmatched junction nucleotides: 0. Per the germline V gene, CDR1 is SNHLY and CDR2 is FYNNEI. The CDR3 is 13 residues long. The CDR3 sequence: CASSGLAGNEQFF. In nucleotides, the CDR3 is TGTGCCAGCAGTGGACTAGCGGGAAATGAGCAGTTCTTC.

This sequence joins TRBV7-9 and TRBJ1-5, with unresolved D. CDR1 SEHNR and CDR2 FQNEAQ come from the germline V gene (reference sequence). Trimming stripped 1 base from V and 8 bases from J, with 9 bases between. This CDR3 has 13 residues. CDR3 nucleotides: TGTGCCAGCAGCTTAGATTCTATCGAGCCCCAGCATTTT. It specifies CASSLDSIEPQHF.

The chain joins TRBV28 to TRBJ2-7, with D perhaps TRBD2 (5 bases). There are 11 residues in the CDR3. Germline assignment: CDR1 MDHEN and CDR2 SYDVKM. Trimming cost V 7 bases and J 3 bases, with 7 bases left between them. For the CDR3, the DNA is TGTGCCAGCACGGCGGGCTACGAGCAGTACTTC. Translation: CASTAGYEQYF.

The rearrangement links TRBV30 to TRBJ2-5, with 7 bases that match TRBD1. Trimming removed 3 bases from V and 2 bases from J; junction bases left unmatched: 9. The germline CDR1 and CDR2 sequences are GTSNPN and SVGIG (reference sequence). The CDR3 spans 15 residues. The CDR3, as DNA: TGTGCCTGGAGAGCCGGACAGGCCCAACAAGAGACCCAGTACTTC. Translation: CAWRAGQAQQETQYF.

Only a few counts were recorded for this clone. The V call is TRBV7-2, the J call TRBJ2-4, with D possibly matching TRBD1 (6 bases). V was pared by 4 bases and J by 0 bases, with 19 bases between. This CDR3 spans 18 amino acids. CDR1 is SGHTA, CDR2 FQGNSA, per germline. CDR3 DNA sequence: TGTGCCAGCAGCTCCCTACGGACAGCCCCTCTAGCCAAAAACATTCAGTACTTC. It specifies CASSSLRTAPLAKNIQYF.

This clone was seen only a few times. CDR3 coding DNA: TGTGCCATCAGTGAAGGACAGCTCCAAGAGACCCAGTACTTC. Amino acids: CAISEGQLQETQYF. The genes are TRBV10-3 and TRBJ2-5; a possible D gene is TRBD1 (6 bases). CDR1 and CDR2 (germline): ENHRY, SYGVKD. V was cut by 3 bases and J by 1 base, with 9 bases left in between. This CDR3 comprises 14 residues.